The rows below give T cell receptor beta chains drawn from one sample of a study of identical twins. Via MiXCR, TCRdb re-called the 5' RACE reads, giving one row per CDR3 protein. The sample records under 1 million distinct CDR3 sequences, 9% to 15% being singletons. A further study also used this sample, focusing on yellow fever vaccine responses in identical twins.

Sequencing used PBMCs. These receptors were collected from a woman between 18 and 30 years old in good health. CDR3s include the opening cysteine and the closing phenylalanine or tryptophan. The order of the fields is V gene, D gene, clone size, J gene, CDR3 DNA, CDR3 protein. A D gene is named only where the DNA matches it firmly. Clone size is shown for a subset of rows, as once, few, many or a class of expanded clone.

v_gene: TRBV11-1; d_gene: NA; abundance: NA; j_gene: TRBJ2-1; CDR3nt: TGTGCCAGCAGAACAGGGTCGTGGGACTCCTACAATGAGCAGTTCTTC; CDR3aa: CASRTGSWDSYNEQFF
v_gene: TRBV7-9; d_gene: NA; abundance: few; j_gene: TRBJ2-3; CDR3nt: TGTGCCAGCAGCTTGACGGAACGCCCGGCGGATACGCAGTATTTT; CDR3aa: CASSLTERPADTQYF
v_gene: TRBV27; d_gene: NA; abundance: NA; j_gene: TRBJ2-7; CDR3nt: TGTGCCAGCTCCCCAAGGGGAAGAGGCGACGAGCAGTACTTC; CDR3aa: CASSPRGRGDEQYF
v_gene: TRBV20-1; d_gene: TRBD1; abundance: NA; j_gene: TRBJ1-2; CDR3nt: TGCAGTGCAAGGACAGGGGGGGGTGGCTACACCTTC; CDR3aa: CSARTGGGGYTF
v_gene: TRBV12-3/TRBV12-4; d_gene: TRBD1; abundance: few; j_gene: TRBJ2-1; CDR3nt: TGTGCCAGCAGTTCATCGAGGGGGCGAGTAGACAATGAGCAGTTCTTC; CDR3aa: CASSSSRGRVDNEQFF
v_gene: TRBV18; d_gene: TRBD2; abundance: NA; j_gene: TRBJ2-3; CDR3nt: TGTGCCAGCTCACCACTTCCACTAGCGGGAGGGTCTGATACGCAGTATTTT; CDR3aa: CASSPLPLAGGSDTQYF
v_gene: TRBV7-6; d_gene: TRBD2; abundance: NA; j_gene: TRBJ2-2; CDR3nt: TGTGCCAGCAGCTTAGCGGGAGGGCCGAGCACCGGGGAGCTGTTTTTT; CDR3aa: CASSLAGGPSTGELFF
v_gene: TRBV20-1; d_gene: TRBD2; abundance: few; j_gene: TRBJ2-1; CDR3nt: TGCAGTGCTAAAACCAGCGGGGGGCTCTACAATGAGCAGTTCTTC; CDR3aa: CSAKTSGGLYNEQFF
v_gene: TRBV20-1; d_gene: NA; abundance: many; j_gene: TRBJ2-3; CDR3nt: TGCAGTGCTAGGGCGTTACTCAGCACAGATACGCAGTATTTT; CDR3aa: CSARALLSTDTQYF
v_gene: TRBV27; d_gene: TRBD1; abundance: NA; j_gene: TRBJ2-7; CDR3nt: TGTGCCAGCAGTTGGGGACAGGACTACGAGCAGTACTTC; CDR3aa: CASSWGQDYEQYF
v_gene: TRBV27; d_gene: TRBD2; abundance: NA; j_gene: TRBJ2-7; CDR3nt: TGTGCCAGCAGTTCAGCCGACGGACTAGGGGTCGGGCAGTACTTC; CDR3aa: CASSSADGLGVGQYF
v_gene: TRBV21-1; d_gene: NA; abundance: NA; j_gene: TRBJ2-1; CDR3nt: TGTGCCAGCAGCAAACCTGGCAATGAGCAGTTCTTC; CDR3aa: CASSKPGNEQFF
v_gene: TRBV3-1; d_gene: NA; abundance: NA; j_gene: TRBJ2-1; CDR3nt: TGTGCCAGCAGCCCTACATTCCCGGGAGCGTCGTTCTTC; CDR3aa: CASSPTFPGASFF
v_gene: TRBV12-3/TRBV12-4; d_gene: NA; abundance: few; j_gene: TRBJ2-5; CDR3nt: TGTGCCAGCGGCCACGAGACCCAGTACTTC; CDR3aa: CASGHETQYF
v_gene: TRBV7-3; d_gene: NA; abundance: few; j_gene: TRBJ2-3; CDR3nt: TGTGCCAGCAGCTTAACATTTCCCGGCGGGTCTCATGGGACGCAGTATTTT; CDR3aa: CASSLTFPGGSHGTQYF
v_gene: TRBV5-1; d_gene: NA; abundance: NA; j_gene: TRBJ2-3; CDR3nt: TGCGCCAGCAGGACCGGGACCTGGATTTGGGCGGATACGCAGTATTTT; CDR3aa: CASRTGTWIWADTQYF
v_gene: TRBV28; d_gene: TRBD1; abundance: few; j_gene: TRBJ1-5; CDR3nt: TGTGCCAGCAGTTTAGGACGGACAGGGCTTGGGCATTTT; CDR3aa: CASSLGRTGLGHF
v_gene: TRBV2; d_gene: NA; abundance: NA; j_gene: TRBJ2-2; CDR3nt: TGTGCCAGCGGGGCGCAATTGGACACCGGGGAGCTGTTTTTT; CDR3aa: CASGAQLDTGELFF
v_gene: TRBV20-1; d_gene: TRBD2; abundance: NA; j_gene: TRBJ2-5; CDR3nt: TGCAGTGCTAGAGGGACTAGCGGGAGGTACCAAGAGACCCAGTACTTC; CDR3aa: CSARGTSGRYQETQYF
v_gene: TRBV12-3/TRBV12-4; d_gene: NA; abundance: few; j_gene: TRBJ1-4; CDR3nt: TGTGCCAGCAGCCACGCCAATGAAAAACTGTTTTTT; CDR3aa: CASSHANEKLFF
v_gene: TRBV12-3/TRBV12-4; d_gene: TRBD1; abundance: few; j_gene: TRBJ2-3; CDR3nt: TGTGCCAGCAGCCCCGACAGGGCCATTTTGGGCACAGATACGCAGTATTTT; CDR3aa: CASSPDRAILGTDTQYF
v_gene: TRBV6-1; d_gene: TRBD1; abundance: NA; j_gene: TRBJ1-1; CDR3nt: TGTGCCAGCAGTGAAGGTCCGGGGACAGAAACCTTT; CDR3aa: CASSEGPGTETF
v_gene: TRBV7-2; d_gene: TRBD1; abundance: few; j_gene: TRBJ1-1; CDR3nt: TGTGCCAGCAGCTTAGCTGCAGGGGGAAACACTGAAGCTTTCTTT; CDR3aa: CASSLAAGGNTEAFF
v_gene: TRBV20-1; d_gene: TRBD2; abundance: NA; j_gene: TRBJ2-5; CDR3nt: TGCTGTGCTAGAGACCCTCTGGTGCGGGGGGTCCAAGAGACCCAGTACTTC; CDR3aa: CCARDPLVRGVQETQYF
v_gene: TRBV2; d_gene: NA; abundance: NA; j_gene: TRBJ2-3; CDR3nt: TGTGCCAGCAAGGAGTTTGCGGATAGCACAGATACGCAGTATTTT; CDR3aa: CASKEFADSTDTQYF
v_gene: TRBV10-3; d_gene: TRBD2; abundance: few; j_gene: TRBJ2-3; CDR3nt: TGTGCCACCCAGGGACTACCCAGAAGCACAGATACGCAGTATTTT; CDR3aa: CATQGLPRSTDTQYF
v_gene: TRBV9; d_gene: NA; abundance: few; j_gene: TRBJ2-5; CDR3nt: TGTGCCAGCAGCGTGTCGGGAGTTGAGGAGACCCAGTACTTC; CDR3aa: CASSVSGVEETQYF
v_gene: TRBV4-2; d_gene: NA; abundance: NA; j_gene: TRBJ2-2; CDR3nt: TGTGCCAGCAGCCAAGAGATTCGTACCGGGGAGCTGTTTTTT; CDR3aa: CASSQEIRTGELFF
v_gene: TRBV11-2; d_gene: TRBD1; abundance: NA; j_gene: TRBJ2-1; CDR3nt: TGTGCCAGCAGCATCCCCGGGACAGGGGGCCGCAATGAGCAGTTCTTC; CDR3aa: CASSIPGTGGRNEQFF
v_gene: TRBV7-8; d_gene: NA; abundance: few; j_gene: TRBJ2-3; CDR3nt: TGTGCCAGCAGCTTTGGGATTTCGAGAACAGATACGCAGTATTTT; CDR3aa: CASSFGISRTDTQYF
v_gene: TRBV7-8; d_gene: NA; abundance: many; j_gene: TRBJ2-3; CDR3nt: TGTGCCAGCAGCCGGACTCCCGGGATGGGAGATACGCAGTATTTT; CDR3aa: CASSRTPGMGDTQYF
v_gene: TRBV10-1; d_gene: TRBD2; abundance: few; j_gene: TRBJ2-2; CDR3nt: TGCGCCAGCAGCGAGACTAGCTCTACCGGGGAGCTGTTTTTT; CDR3aa: CASSETSSTGELFF
v_gene: TRBV10-3; d_gene: NA; abundance: NA; j_gene: TRBJ2-2; CDR3nt: TGTGCCATCAACGCGGGAACCGGGGAGCTGTTTTTT; CDR3aa: CAINAGTGELFF
v_gene: TRBV12-3/TRBV12-4; d_gene: TRBD2; abundance: few; j_gene: TRBJ2-1; CDR3nt: TGTGCCAGCAGGCCCCTGGGACTAGCGGGTTACGAGCAGTTCTTC; CDR3aa: CASRPLGLAGYEQFF
v_gene: TRBV10-3; d_gene: TRBD2; abundance: many; j_gene: TRBJ2-7; CDR3nt: TGTGCCATCGGGACTAGCGGGTCCTACGAGCAGTACTTC; CDR3aa: CAIGTSGSYEQYF
v_gene: TRBV27; d_gene: TRBD2; abundance: many; j_gene: TRBJ2-1; CDR3nt: TGTGCCAGCAGTCTCAGCGGGAGCGCCTACAATGAGCAGTTCTTC; CDR3aa: CASSLSGSAYNEQFF
v_gene: TRBV29-1; d_gene: NA; abundance: many; j_gene: TRBJ1-1; CDR3nt: TGCAGCGTTGGTCGTTTGAACACTGAAGCTTTCTTT; CDR3aa: CSVGRLNTEAFF
v_gene: TRBV2; d_gene: NA; abundance: few; j_gene: TRBJ1-1; CDR3nt: TGTGCCAGCAGTGGTCAAATTATGAACACTGAAGCTTTCTTT; CDR3aa: CASSGQIMNTEAFF
v_gene: TRBV7-3; d_gene: NA; abundance: NA; j_gene: TRBJ2-3; CDR3nt: TGTGCCAGCAGCGCCAGGCCTACTCTCACAGATACGCAGTATTTT; CDR3aa: CASSARPTLTDTQYF
v_gene: TRBV6-6; d_gene: TRBD1; abundance: NA; j_gene: TRBJ1-2; CDR3nt: TGTGCCACCAGGACAGGGGGCGAGGATGGCTACACCTTC; CDR3aa: CATRTGGEDGYTF
v_gene: TRBV18; d_gene: TRBD1; abundance: NA; j_gene: TRBJ1-2; CDR3nt: TGTGCCAGCTCACATGAGACAGGGGGAGGAGGCTATGGCTACACCTTC; CDR3aa: CASSHETGGGGYGYTF
v_gene: TRBV7-2; d_gene: NA; abundance: NA; j_gene: TRBJ2-5; CDR3nt: TGTGCCAGCAGCAGCAGAGGGTCACCGGCGACCCAGTACTTC; CDR3aa: CASSSRGSPATQYF
v_gene: TRBV7-9; d_gene: TRBD2; abundance: few; j_gene: TRBJ2-1; CDR3nt: TGTGCCAGCAGCCTCATACCGGGACTAGCGGGAGAAGATGAGCAGTTCTTC; CDR3aa: CASSLIPGLAGEDEQFF
v_gene: TRBV5-1; d_gene: NA; abundance: many; j_gene: TRBJ2-1; CDR3nt: TGCGCCAGCAGCATTCCACAGGGACGTTCCTACAATGAGCAGTTCTTC; CDR3aa: CASSIPQGRSYNEQFF
v_gene: TRBV11-2; d_gene: TRBD1; abundance: NA; j_gene: TRBJ2-6; CDR3nt: TGTGCCAGCAGCTATGTCGGGACAGGGGTCCGTGGGGCCAACGTCCTGACTTTC; CDR3aa: CASSYVGTGVRGANVLTF
v_gene: TRBV27; d_gene: TRBD2; abundance: many; j_gene: TRBJ2-1; CDR3nt: TGTGCCAGCAGTTTATCTAGCGGGGACCTTATTTACAATGAGCAGTTCTTC; CDR3aa: CASSLSSGDLIYNEQFF
v_gene: TRBV4-2; d_gene: TRBD2; abundance: many; j_gene: TRBJ2-7; CDR3nt: TGTGCCAGCAGCCAAGAAAGGACTAGCGGGAGGGCCGGGTACGAGCAGTACTTC; CDR3aa: CASSQERTSGRAGYEQYF
v_gene: TRBV20-1; d_gene: NA; abundance: few; j_gene: TRBJ1-5; CDR3nt: TGCAGTGGGAGGGGGTCTAGCAATCAGCCCCAGCATTTT; CDR3aa: CSGRGSSNQPQHF
v_gene: TRBV4-1; d_gene: NA; abundance: many; j_gene: TRBJ1-3; CDR3nt: TGCGCCAGCAGCCAAGCGGCAGGGGATGCTGGAAACACCATATATTTT; CDR3aa: CASSQAAGDAGNTIYF
v_gene: TRBV10-3; d_gene: TRBD1; abundance: NA; j_gene: TRBJ2-7; CDR3nt: TGTGCCATCAGCTTCGGACAGGGGGCTTTGGACGAGCAGTACTTC; CDR3aa: CAISFGQGALDEQYF
v_gene: TRBV5-1; d_gene: NA; abundance: NA; j_gene: TRBJ2-3; CDR3nt: TGCGCCAGCAGTGGGGTCGCTAGCGCAACAGATACGCAGTATTTT; CDR3aa: CASSGVASATDTQYF
v_gene: TRBV5-6; d_gene: TRBD1; abundance: NA; j_gene: TRBJ1-5; CDR3nt: TGTGCCAGCAGCTTGGGACAGGGAGGAATGGGCAATCAGCCCCAGCATTTT; CDR3aa: CASSLGQGGMGNQPQHF
v_gene: TRBV2; d_gene: TRBD2; abundance: NA; j_gene: TRBJ2-1; CDR3nt: TGTGCCAGCAGTGACCCGCTAGCGGACCTGAATGAGCAGTTCTTC; CDR3aa: CASSDPLADLNEQFF
v_gene: TRBV12-3/TRBV12-4; d_gene: NA; abundance: few; j_gene: TRBJ1-6; CDR3nt: TGTGCCAGCACTGCGGGAAACTATAATTCACCCCTCCACTTT; CDR3aa: CASTAGNYNSPLHF
v_gene: TRBV18; d_gene: NA; abundance: NA; j_gene: TRBJ2-7; CDR3nt: TGTGCCAGCTCTCCGGGGGCCTCACCACCTAGCGGTACTACCTACGAGCAGTACTTC; CDR3aa: CASSPGASPPSGTTYEQYF
v_gene: TRBV24-1; d_gene: NA; abundance: many; j_gene: TRBJ1-2; CDR3nt: TGTGCCACCAGTGACAAAGAAGGATATTTCTATGGCTACACCTTC; CDR3aa: CATSDKEGYFYGYTF
v_gene: TRBV24-1; d_gene: NA; abundance: few; j_gene: TRBJ2-1; CDR3nt: TGTGCCACCAGTGACCCCGATTGGACTGAGGGGAATGAGCAGTTCTTC; CDR3aa: CATSDPDWTEGNEQFF
v_gene: TRBV29-1; d_gene: TRBD1; abundance: few; j_gene: TRBJ2-1; CDR3nt: TGCAGCTTATCGGGTGACAGGGAGTCCATAGGAGAGCAGTTCTTC; CDR3aa: CSLSGDRESIGEQFF
v_gene: TRBV20-1; d_gene: TRBD2; abundance: NA; j_gene: TRBJ2-3; CDR3nt: TGCAGTGCTAGAAGCACTAGCGGGGGGGGCACAGATACGCAGTATTTT; CDR3aa: CSARSTSGGGTDTQYF